Shown below are 7 T cell receptor beta chains from a single sample sequenced in a study of blood T cell repertoires in COVID-19. The assay was immunoSEQ multiplex PCR, and TCRdb's table has in-frame clones only and misses some. The table records a few hundred thousand clones, more than 65% of them present only once. Sequenced: peripheral blood. The receptor source for this set is a woman between 40 and 50 years old who had recovered from COVID-19.

V and J are TRBV7-2 and TRBJ1-5; D not certain. Trimming took off 1 base at V and 0 bases at J, with 13 bases between the two ends. CDR1 is SGHTA, CDR2 FQGNSA, per germline. The CDR3 length is 17 residues. The CDR3 DNA sequence: TGTGCCAGCAGCTTAGTGTCAGGCCGCTATAGCAATCAGCCCCAGCATTTT. Its translation: CASSLVSGRYSNQPQHF.

The chain recombines TRBV6-5 with TRBJ1-6; D is undetermined. The CDR3 sequence is 15 residues long. V lost 6 bases and J lost 0, with 9 bases in between. Germline V CDR1 and CDR2: MNHEY, SVGAGI. CDR3 sequence reads: CASSLTASYNSPLHF. Here the CDR3 DNA reads TGTGCCAGCAGCCTCACAGCCTCCTATAATTCACCCCTCCACTTT.

V and J are TRBV7-2 and TRBJ1-5, with a weak D call TRBD1 (5 bases). The CDR3 is 16 amino acids. Germline V gene lookup returns CDR1 SGHTA and CDR2 FQGNSA. Trimming removed 0 bases from V and 0 bases from J, with 9 bases in between. The CDR3 loop reads CASSLAAGSSNQPQHF. CDR3 DNA sequence: TGTGCCAGCAGCTTAGCCGCAGGGTCTAGCAATCAGCCCCAGCATTTT.

This chain joins TRBV5-4 and TRBJ2-7; maybe TRBD1 (6 bases). The CDR3 is 15 residues long. The ends were cut back, 1 base at V and 0 bases at J, with 11 bases in the middle. Germline V gene sequence: CDR1 SGHNT, CDR2 YYREEE (reference sequence). CDR3 region: CASSLRTALSYEQYF. The CDR3 nucleotides read TGTGCCAGCAGCTTGAGGACAGCCCTCTCCTACGAGCAGTACTTC. Full variable domain (rest looked up from reference TRBV5-4 and TRBJ2-7): ETGVTQSPTHLIKTRGQQVTLRCSSQSGHNTVSWYQQALGQGPQFIFQYYREEENGRGNFPPRFSGLQFPNYSSELNVNALELDDSALYLCASSLRTALSYEQYFGPGTRLTVT.

The rearrangement uses TRBV6-6 and TRBJ2-5, with 14 bases matching TRBD2. The J segment lost 7 bases and the V segment lost 5 bases, leaving 15 bases of the junction unmatched. CDR1 is MNHNY, CDR2 SVGAGI, per germline (reference sequence). This CDR3 spans 18 amino acids. For the CDR3, the DNA is TGTGCCAGCAGTCCCCTTCGGGGGGGAGGGACTAGCGGGGGGACCCAGTACTTC. The encoded protein is CASSPLRGGGTSGGTQYF.

Here the CDR3 reads CAAAQEDTQYF. The CDR3 DNA reads as TGTGCCGCTGCTCAGGAAGATACGCAGTATTTT. The chain has TRBV2 and TRBJ2-3; D is uncertain. The germline CDR1 and CDR2 sequences are SNHLY and FYNNEI. The CDR3 totals 11 residues. Trimming stripped 11 bases from V and 5 bases from J, with 11 bases between.

This clone was counted a few times. The chain recombines TRBV6-1 with TRBJ1-4, with TRBD1 matching over 7 bases. This CDR3 contains 14 residues. V lost 6 bases and J lost 8; bases outside the gene matches: 9. The germline gives CDR1 MNHNS, CDR2 SASEGT. Here the CDR3 reads CASRYRGEGEKLFF. The CDR3 bases are TGTGCCAGCAGGTACAGGGGAGAGGGAGAAAAACTGTTTTTT.